This passage covers 7 T cell receptor beta chains from one sample sequenced in a study of cytomegalovirus exposure and HLA in healthy donors. Primers included in the PCR were 60 Vbeta and 13 Jbeta primers. Generated by immunoSEQ multiplex PCR, the TCRdb table keeps only in-frame clones and is missing some. The repertoire has 200,000 to 250,000 clones, around four fifths of them found once; the top ten carry roughly 1.6%. Sequencing was done on a sample of PBMCs. The origin of the receptors is a man in his fifties or sixties in good health and CMV-seronegative.

The chain couples TRBV29-1 to TRBJ2-5; weak D call: TRBD1 (6 bases). The last part of the DNA fits TRBJ2-7 better; the J call may be wrong. Germline values: CDR1 SQVTM, CDR2 ANQGSEA. The CDR3 is 17 amino acids. This CDR3 reads CSVRPSNPRTAPYEQYF. The CDR3 region has the DNA TGCAGCGTGAGGCCGTCAAACCCCCGGACAGCCCCCTACGAGCAGTACTTC.

V and J are TRBV5-4 and TRBJ2-1; possibly TRBD2 for D (6 bases). Trimming stripped 2 bases from V and 5 bases from J, with 14 bases between. The germline V gene has CDR1 SGHNT and CDR2 YYREEE (reference sequence). The CDR3 contains 15 residues. CDR3 region: CASSLNLLANNEQFF. DNA of the CDR3: TGTGCCAGCAGCTTAAATTTACTAGCAAACAATGAGCAGTTCTTC.

The chain recombines TRBV28 with TRBJ1-5, with a weak D call TRBD1 (5 bases). V was cut by 7 bases and J by 0 bases, with 10 bases left in between. The CDR3 length is 14 residues. The germline gives CDR1 MDHEN, CDR2 SYDVKM. CDR3 nucleotide sequence: TGTGCCAGCACCTGGGGCGGTAGCAATCAGCCCCAGCATTTT. This codes for CASTWGGSNQPQHF.

The J gene is TRBJ2-5, the V gene TRBV21-1; the table's TRBD1 call for D was not verified on the DNA. TRBV21-1 is an annotated pseudogene. This CDR3 region has 14 residues. Here the CDR3 reads CASNNPHRGETQYF. DNA of the CDR3: TGTGCCAGCAACAACCCCCACAGGGGAGAGACCCAGTACTTC.

In DNA, the CDR3 is TGTGCCACCGGCGAGAGGAGGGGGCTTACTGAAGCTTTCTTT. This sequence encodes CATGERRGLTEAFF. This chain joins TRBV6-1 and TRBJ1-1; the match to TRBD1 covers 7 bases. Germline-derived CDR1 and CDR2 are MNHNS and SASEGT. The trim removed 10 bases at V and 5 bases at J, leaving 13 bases unmatched. The length of the CDR3 is 14 residues.

This chain joins TRBV5-1 and TRBJ1-2; the D gene is possibly TRBD1 (5 bases). The germline CDR1 and CDR2 sequences are SGHRS and YFSETQ. V lost 2 bases and J 5 bases, leaving 16 bases between the germline ends. This CDR3 has 15 residues. The CDR3 coding sequence is TGCGCCAGCAGCTTATCTCCGACAGACACTTATGGCTACACCTTC. The encoded protein is CASSLSPTDTYGYTF. The full variable domain, its missing parts supplied by reference TRBV5-1 and TRBJ1-2, is KAGVTQTPRYLIKTRGQQVTLSCSPISGHRSVSWYQQTPGQGLQFLFEYFSETQRNKGNFPGRFSGRQFSNSRSEMNVSTLELGDSALYLCASSLSPTDTYGYTFGSGTRLTVV.

This chain joins TRBV28 and TRBJ2-7; 11 nucleotides align to TRBD2. CDR3 size: 15 residues. The J segment lost 3 bases and the V segment lost 5 bases, leaving 6 bases of the junction unmatched. Germline V gene data show CDR1 as MDHEN and CDR2 as SYDVKM. The CDR3 sequence: CASSRPSGRIYEQYF. CDR3 DNA sequence: TGTGCCAGCAGTCGACCTAGCGGGAGGATCTACGAGCAGTACTTC.